This T cell receptor (beta chain) was observed in a study of Graves' ophthalmopathy and Graves' hyperthyroidism. This clonotype was detected many times. The germline V gene encodes CDR1 LNHDA and CDR2 SQIVND (reference sequence). Trimming pared 3 bases from V and 4 bases from J, leaving 9 bases between. This CDR3 contains 13 residues. RNA transcripts provided the template for amplifying TCR beta CDR3 regions. An initial RT-PCR round employing HTBI primers preceded a second-round multiplex PCR. TCRdb itself ran the multiplex PCR reads through MiXCR, one entry per CDR3 protein. The sample has under 200,000 distinct CDR3 sequences; 30% to 45% are singletons. Ophthalmopathy in the donors was of moderate-to-severe activity, with CAS ≥3, NOSPECS ≥4 and duration under 3 months.

Material for sequencing was peripheral blood. The chain has TRBV19 and TRBJ2-5; tentatively, D is TRBD2 (6 bases). The source of this sequence is a woman aged 40-49 years with Graves' ophthalmopathy. The CDR3: CASSIRGIETQYF. The CDR3 DNA sequence: TGTGCCAGTAGTATCCGGGGGATAGAGACCCAGTACTTC.